The clone carrying this TCR beta chain was found a few times. Its antigen is as yet unknown. All donors comprised healthy Caucasians. The data are from a study of identical twins. Points from the study as a whole: Because invariant MAIT and iNKT cells could be present, zero-insertion analyses could be partly confounded. With beta out-of-frame sequences, excess sharing by twins was weaker.

TCRdb itself ran the 5' RACE reads through MiXCR, one entry per CDR3 protein. The data contain some 660,000 distinct CDR3 sequences, 8.5% to 9.5% of them singletons. The CDR3 has 15 residues. V was shortened by 6 bases and J by 4 bases, with 18 bases between the two germline ends. These data were likewise used in another study, on yellow fever vaccine responses in identical twins. That source notes: Vaccine T cell responses of twins reportedly seemed partly convergent and partly personalized.

The sequenced sample consisted of PBMCs. This TCR came from a woman younger than 35 in good health. The V call is TRBV12-3 or TRBV12-4, the J call TRBJ2-5, with a weak D call TRBD1 (6 bases). This CDR3 reads CASSHSDIGGETQYF. Written as DNA, the CDR3 is TGTGCCAGCAGCCACAGTGATATAGGGGGAGAGACCCAGTACTTC.